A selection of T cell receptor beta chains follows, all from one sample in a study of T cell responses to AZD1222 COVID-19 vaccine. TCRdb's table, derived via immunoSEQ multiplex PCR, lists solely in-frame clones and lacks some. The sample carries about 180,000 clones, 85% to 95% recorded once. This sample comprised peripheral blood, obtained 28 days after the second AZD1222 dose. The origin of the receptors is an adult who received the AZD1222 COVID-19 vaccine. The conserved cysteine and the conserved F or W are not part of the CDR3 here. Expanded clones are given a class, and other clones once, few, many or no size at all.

CDR3 protein: ASRWGTGELF; clone size: -; J gene: TRBJ2-2; V gene: TRBV7-9
CDR3 protein: ASSVDRGSSEKLF; clone size: -; J gene: TRBJ1-4; V gene: TRBV19
CDR3 protein: ASSLVQETQY; clone size: few; J gene: TRBJ2-5; V gene: TRBV5-1
CDR3 protein: ASKGQRETPLH; clone size: -; J gene: TRBJ1-6; V gene: TRBV6-5
CDR3 protein: ASSQDRRITDTQY; clone size: -; J gene: TRBJ2-3; V gene: TRBV4-2
CDR3 protein: ASSPLLAENRTEY; clone size: -; J gene: TRBJ2-7; V gene: TRBV11-2
CDR3 protein: ASSQRQGNPFYGYT; clone size: -; J gene: TRBJ1-2; V gene: TRBV4-3
CDR3 protein: ASSINVNTEAF; clone size: -; J gene: TRBJ1-1; V gene: TRBV7-9
CDR3 protein: ATSDEGGMH; clone size: -; J gene: TRBJ1-5; V gene: TRBV24-1
CDR3 protein: ASSPHHDGATNRQETQY; clone size: -; J gene: TRBJ2-5; V gene: TRBV7-9
CDR3 protein: ASSSSWGGRGAF; clone size: -; J gene: TRBJ1-1; V gene: TRBV13
CDR3 protein: ATKAGGQETQY; clone size: -; J gene: TRBJ2-5; V gene: TRBV12-3/TRBV12-4
CDR3 protein: ASSGTGFITETQY; clone size: -; J gene: TRBJ2-5; V gene: TRBV25-1
CDR3 protein: ASSTGVVGEAF; clone size: -; J gene: TRBJ1-1; V gene: TRBV25-1